This is a list of T cell receptor beta chains from one sample in a study of cytomegalovirus exposure and HLA in healthy donors. Produced via immunoSEQ multiplex PCR; TCRdb's table is partial and in-frame only. The table has about 100,000 clones, roughly four fifths seen once. The specimen was PBMCs. All receptors derive from a male donor in good health and CMV-seropositive. Both conserved end residues are part of each CDR3. The D gene is left open where the match is weak. Size tells how often a clone was seen (once, few, many) or the class of an expanded clone, and some rows leave it out.

d_call	v_call	clone_size	j_call	cdr3_aa	cdr3_nt
TRBD2	TRBV2	NA	TRBJ2-5	CASSGPSGGSSTQETQYF	TGTGCCAGCAGTGGGCCTAGCGGGGGGTCTTCCACACAAGAGACCCAGTACTTC
TRBD2	TRBV4-1	NA	TRBJ2-1	CASSRAGDQNNEQFF	TGCGCCAGCAGCCGGGCGGGGGACCAGAACAATGAGCAGTTCTTC
NA	TRBV7-2	NA	TRBJ2-1	CASSARQVYNEQFF	TGTGCCAGCAGCGCCCGACAGGTCTACAATGAGCAGTTCTTC
TRBD2	TRBV7-6	NA	TRBJ2-1	CASSPTVAGGEQFF	TGTGCCAGCAGCCCAACCGTAGCGGGGGGGGAGCAGTTCTTC
TRBD1	TRBV7-2	NA	TRBJ2-5	CASSPRQGRETQYF	TGTGCCAGCAGCCCGAGACAGGGCCGAGAGACCCAGTACTTC
NA	TRBV5-1	once	TRBJ2-7	CASASRAQRSEQYF	TGCGCCAGTGCCTCCCGGGCTCAGCGGAGCGAGCAGTACTTC
NA	TRBV15	NA	TRBJ1-5	CATSRVPGGNQPQHF	TGTGCCACCAGCAGAGTACCAGGGGGCAATCAGCCCCAGCATTTT
NA	TRBV7-2	NA	TRBJ2-7	CASSLGENRYEQYF	TGTGCCAGCAGCTTAGGGGAGAATAGATACGAGCAGTACTTC
NA	TRBV30	NA	TRBJ2-3	CAWSVVLAGTDTQYF	TGTGCCTGGAGTGTAGTACTAGCTGGCACAGATACGCAGTATTTT
NA	TRBV4-2	NA	TRBJ1-2	CASSQERQIYGYTF	TGTGCCAGCAGCCAAGAGCGACAGATCTATGGCTACACCTTC
NA	TRBV29-1	NA	TRBJ1-2	CSVLSRTDDASGYGYTF	TGCAGCGTTTTAAGCCGGACAGACGATGCTTCGGGGTATGGCTACACCTTC
TRBD1	TRBV10-3	once	TRBJ1-2	CAISGDRGMRTNYGYTF	TGTGCCATCAGTGGGGACAGGGGAATGAGGACTAACTATGGCTACACCTTC
NA	TRBV11-3	NA	TRBJ2-2	CASSLLSPGELFF	TGTGCCAGCAGCTTACTATCCCCCGGGGAGCTGTTTTTT
TRBD1	TRBV7-9	NA	TRBJ1-1	CASRGSKTGGKGTEAFF	TGTGCCAGCAGGGGCTCAAAAACAGGGGGCAAAGGCACTGAAGCTTTCTTT
NA	TRBV30	few	TRBJ1-1	CAWTSKRYTEAFF	TGTGCCTGGACCTCGAAGCGGTACACTGAAGCTTTCTTT
TRBD2	TRBV27	NA	TRBJ2-3	CASSPGTSGGRYTQYF	TGTGCCAGCAGTCCCGGGACTAGCGGGGGGCGGTATACGCAGTATTTT
TRBD1	TRBV30	NA	TRBJ1-6	CAWNTDRGRYSPLHF	TGTGCCTGGAACACGGACAGGGGACGGTATTCACCCCTCCACTTT
TRBD1	TRBV6-5	NA	TRBJ1-1	CASRLQGRSTEAFF	TGTGCCAGCAGACTACAGGGGCGCAGCACTGAAGCTTTCTTT
TRBD1	TRBV6-1	NA	TRBJ2-3	CASSGWGTAQDTQYF	TGTGCCAGCAGTGGATGGGGGACAGCTCAAGATACGCAGTATTTT
NA	TRBV9	NA	TRBJ1-1	CASSVGGDNTEAFF	TGTGCCAGCAGCGTCGGCGGGGACAACACTGAAGCTTTCTTT
TRBD2	TRBV4-3	few	TRBJ2-2	CASSRLAGENTGELFF	TGCGCCAGCAGCCGACTAGCGGGGGAAAACACCGGGGAGCTGTTTTTT
NA	TRBV7-6	few	TRBJ2-2	CASSSRGTGELFF	TGTGCCAGCAGCTCTAGAGGCACCGGGGAGCTGTTTTTT
TRBD2	TRBV19	NA	TRBJ2-3	CASSLSGTSGVLDTQYF	TGTGCCAGTAGTCTCTCCGGGACTAGCGGGGTGCTAGATACGCAGTATTTT
NA	TRBV7-2	NA	TRBJ1-2	CASSLPGDYGYTF	TGTGCCAGCAGCTTACCAGGGGACTATGGCTACACCTTC
TRBD1	TRBV27	NA	TRBJ1-6	CASRRPGQGRNSPLHF	TGTGCCAGCAGGAGGCCGGGACAGGGGAGAAATTCACCCCTCCACTTT
TRBD2	TRBV30	NA	TRBJ2-5	CAWSVRDYQYF	TGTGCCTGGAGTGTACGGGACTATCAGTACTTC
TRBD2	TRBV4-1	NA	TRBJ2-5	CASSQTAGQETQYF	TGCGCCAGCAGCCAAACAGCGGGACAAGAGACCCAGTACTTC
NA	TRBV10-3	NA	TRBJ2-7	CAVTPGALSEQYF	TGTGCCGTAACCCCCGGAGCCCTCAGCGAGCAGTACTTC
NA	TRBV15	NA	TRBJ2-3	CATSRGLGWGQRGDTQYF	TGTGCCACCAGCAGGGGACTCGGATGGGGCCAGCGAGGAGATACGCAGTATTTT
NA	TRBV30	NA	TRBJ1-2	CAWTKDTAYGYTF	TGTGCCTGGACGAAGGACACCGCCTATGGCTACACCTTC
NA	TRBV4-2	NA	TRBJ2-5	CASSQTGTGEETQYF	TGTGCCAGCAGCCAAACCGGGACTGGGGAGGAGACCCAGTACTTC
NA	TRBV5-4	NA	TRBJ1-5	CASSLIGSNQPQHF	TGTGCCAGCAGCTTAATCGGGAGCAATCAGCCCCAGCATTTT
NA	TRBV11-3	NA	TRBJ2-1	CASSLLTGNNEQFF	TGTGCCAGCAGCTTACTTACAGGGAACAATGAGCAGTTCTTC
NA	TRBV15	NA	TRBJ2-5	CATSRDRRRSPQYF	TGTGCCACCAGCAGAGATCGAAGGAGAAGCCCCCAGTACTTC
TRBD2	TRBV27	NA	TRBJ2-2	CASSVRGVDTGELFF	TGTGCCAGCAGTGTACGGGGGGTAGACACCGGGGAGCTGTTTTTT
NA	TRBV7-9	NA	TRBJ2-6	CASSVRGGGANVLTF	TGTGCCAGCAGCGTTAGGGGTGGTGGGGCCAACGTCCTGACTTTC
NA	TRBV28	NA	TRBJ1-6	CASQTGNSPLHF	TGTGCCAGTCAAACAGGAAATTCACCCCTCCACTTT